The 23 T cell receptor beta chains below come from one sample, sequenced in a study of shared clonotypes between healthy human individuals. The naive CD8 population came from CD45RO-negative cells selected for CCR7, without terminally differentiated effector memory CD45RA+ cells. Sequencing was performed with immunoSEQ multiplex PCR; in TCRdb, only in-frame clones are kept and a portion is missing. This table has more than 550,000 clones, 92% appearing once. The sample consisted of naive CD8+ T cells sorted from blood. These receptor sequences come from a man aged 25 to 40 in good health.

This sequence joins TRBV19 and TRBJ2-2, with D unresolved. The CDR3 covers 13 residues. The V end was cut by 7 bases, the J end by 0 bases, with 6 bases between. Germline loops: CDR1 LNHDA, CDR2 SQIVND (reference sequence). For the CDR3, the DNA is TGTGCCAGTACCCTGGCGAACACCGGGGAGCTGTTTTTT. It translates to CASTLANTGELFF.

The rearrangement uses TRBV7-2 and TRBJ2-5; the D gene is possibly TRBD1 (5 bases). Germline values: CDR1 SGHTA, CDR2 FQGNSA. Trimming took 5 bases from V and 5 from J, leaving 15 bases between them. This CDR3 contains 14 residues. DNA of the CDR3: TGTGCCAGCAGCAAACGGACATTTGAGGAGACCCAGTACTTC. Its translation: CASSKRTFEETQYF.

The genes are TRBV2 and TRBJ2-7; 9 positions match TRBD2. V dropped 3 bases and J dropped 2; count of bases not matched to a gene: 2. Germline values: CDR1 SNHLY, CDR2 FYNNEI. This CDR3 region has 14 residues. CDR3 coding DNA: TGTGCCAGCAGTGATACTAGCGGGCCCTACGAGCAGTACTTC. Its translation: CASSDTSGPYEQYF.

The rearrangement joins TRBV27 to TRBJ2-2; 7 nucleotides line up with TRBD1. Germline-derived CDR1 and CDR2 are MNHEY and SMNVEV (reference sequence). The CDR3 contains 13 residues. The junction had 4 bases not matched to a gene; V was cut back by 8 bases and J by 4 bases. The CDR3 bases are TGTGCCAGCGGGAACAGGGGCACCGGGGAGCTGTTTTTT. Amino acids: CASGNRGTGELFF.

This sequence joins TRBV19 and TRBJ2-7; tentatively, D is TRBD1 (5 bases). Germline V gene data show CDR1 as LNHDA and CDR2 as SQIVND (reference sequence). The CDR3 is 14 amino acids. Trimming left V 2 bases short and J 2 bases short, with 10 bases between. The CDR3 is CASSIFDSTYEQYF. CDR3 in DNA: TGTGCCAGTAGTATATTTGACAGCACCTACGAGCAGTACTTC.

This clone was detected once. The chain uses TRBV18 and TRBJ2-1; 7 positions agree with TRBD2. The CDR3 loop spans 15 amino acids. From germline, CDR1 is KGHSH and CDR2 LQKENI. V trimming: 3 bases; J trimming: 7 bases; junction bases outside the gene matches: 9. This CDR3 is CASSPGEGPRNEQFF. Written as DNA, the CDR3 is TGTGCCAGCTCACCCGGGGAGGGCCCTAGGAATGAGCAGTTCTTC.

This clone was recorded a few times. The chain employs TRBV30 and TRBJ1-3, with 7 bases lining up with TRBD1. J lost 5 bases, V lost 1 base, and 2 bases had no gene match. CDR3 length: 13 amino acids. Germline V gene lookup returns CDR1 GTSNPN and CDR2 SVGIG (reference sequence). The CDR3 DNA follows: TGTGCCTGGAGTGGGGACAGCAGAAACACCATATATTTT. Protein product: CAWSGDSRNTIYF.

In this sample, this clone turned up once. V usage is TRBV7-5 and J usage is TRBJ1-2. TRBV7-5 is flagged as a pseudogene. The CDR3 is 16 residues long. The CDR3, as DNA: TGTGCCAGAAGCTTAACAAGGGTGGGAGCTAACTATGGCTACACCTTC. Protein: CARSLTRVGANYGYTF.

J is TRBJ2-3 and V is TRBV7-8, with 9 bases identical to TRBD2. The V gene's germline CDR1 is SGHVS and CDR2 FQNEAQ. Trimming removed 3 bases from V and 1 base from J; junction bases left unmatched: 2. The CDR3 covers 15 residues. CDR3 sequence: CASSFQREGTDTQYF. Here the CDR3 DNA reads TGTGCCAGCAGCTTTCAGCGGGAGGGCACAGATACGCAGTATTTT.

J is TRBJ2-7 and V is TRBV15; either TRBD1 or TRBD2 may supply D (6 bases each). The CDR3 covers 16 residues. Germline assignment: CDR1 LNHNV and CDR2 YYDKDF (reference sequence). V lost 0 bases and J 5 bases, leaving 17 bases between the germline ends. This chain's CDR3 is CATSRDDRSGAHEQYF. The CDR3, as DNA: TGTGCCACCAGCAGAGATGACAGGTCGGGAGCCCACGAGCAGTACTTC.

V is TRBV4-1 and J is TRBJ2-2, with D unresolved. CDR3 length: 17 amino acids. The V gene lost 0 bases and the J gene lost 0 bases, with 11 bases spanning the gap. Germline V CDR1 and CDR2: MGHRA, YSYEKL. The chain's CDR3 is CASSQDPPDANTGELFF. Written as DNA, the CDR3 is TGCGCCAGCAGCCAAGATCCTCCAGACGCGAACACCGGGGAGCTGTTTTTT.

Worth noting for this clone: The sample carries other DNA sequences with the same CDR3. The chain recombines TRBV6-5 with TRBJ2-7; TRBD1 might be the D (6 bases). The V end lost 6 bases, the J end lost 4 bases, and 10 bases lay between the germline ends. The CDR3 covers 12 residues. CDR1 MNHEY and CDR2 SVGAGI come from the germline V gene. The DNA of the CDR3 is TGTGCCAGCAGATCTACAGGGTACGAGCAGTACTTC. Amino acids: CASRSTGYEQYF.

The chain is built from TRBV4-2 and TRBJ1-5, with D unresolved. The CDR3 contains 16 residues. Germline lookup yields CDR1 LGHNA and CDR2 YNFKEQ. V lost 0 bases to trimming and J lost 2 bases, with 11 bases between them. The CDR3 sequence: CASSQDFGFGNQPQHF. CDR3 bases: TGTGCCAGCAGCCAAGATTTCGGGTTTGGCAATCAGCCCCAGCATTTT.

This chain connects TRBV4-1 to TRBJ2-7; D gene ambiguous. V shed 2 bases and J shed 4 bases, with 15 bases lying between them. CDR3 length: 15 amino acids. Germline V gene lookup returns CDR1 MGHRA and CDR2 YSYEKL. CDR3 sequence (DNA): TGCGCCAGCAGCCAATTTATGGTGGCTGGATACGAGCAGTACTTC. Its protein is CASSQFMVAGYEQYF.

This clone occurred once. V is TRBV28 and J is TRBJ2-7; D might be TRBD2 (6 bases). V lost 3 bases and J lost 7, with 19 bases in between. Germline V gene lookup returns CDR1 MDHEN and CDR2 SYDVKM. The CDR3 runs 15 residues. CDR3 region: CASSFRRDPREEQYF. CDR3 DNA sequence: TGTGCCAGCAGTTTCAGGCGGGATCCCAGGGAGGAGCAGTACTTC. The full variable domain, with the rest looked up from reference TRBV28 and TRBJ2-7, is DVKVTQSSRYLVKRTGEKVFLECVQDMDHENMFWYRQDPGLGLRLIYFSYDVKMKEKGDIPEGYSVSREKKERFSLILESASTNQTSMYLCASSFRRDPREEQYFGPGTRLTVT.

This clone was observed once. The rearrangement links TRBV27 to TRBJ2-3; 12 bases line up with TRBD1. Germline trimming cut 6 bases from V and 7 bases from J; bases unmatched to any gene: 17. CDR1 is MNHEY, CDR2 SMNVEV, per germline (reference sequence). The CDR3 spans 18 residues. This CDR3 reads CASSRPNPRDRGPNTQYF. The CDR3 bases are TGTGCCAGCAGCCGCCCAAACCCCCGGGACAGGGGGCCGAATACGCAGTATTTT.

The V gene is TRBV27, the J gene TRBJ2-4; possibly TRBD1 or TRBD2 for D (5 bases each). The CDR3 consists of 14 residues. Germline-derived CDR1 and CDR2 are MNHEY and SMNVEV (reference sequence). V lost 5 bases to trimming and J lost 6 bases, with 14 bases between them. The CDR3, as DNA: TGTGCCAGCAGTCCCGGGGCATTGGGAAACATTCAGTACTTC. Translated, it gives CASSPGALGNIQYF.

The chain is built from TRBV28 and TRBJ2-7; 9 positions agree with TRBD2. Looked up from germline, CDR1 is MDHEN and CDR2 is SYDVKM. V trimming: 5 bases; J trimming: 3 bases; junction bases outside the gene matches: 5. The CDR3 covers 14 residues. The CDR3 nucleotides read TGTGCCAGCAGTCCTTTTAGCGGGAGCTACGAGCAGTACTTC. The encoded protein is CASSPFSGSYEQYF.

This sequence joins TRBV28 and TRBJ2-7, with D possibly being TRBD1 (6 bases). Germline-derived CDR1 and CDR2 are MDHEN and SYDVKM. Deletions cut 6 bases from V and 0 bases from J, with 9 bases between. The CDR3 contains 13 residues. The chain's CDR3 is CASSWTVSYEQYF. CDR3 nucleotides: TGTGCCAGCAGCTGGACAGTCTCCTACGAGCAGTACTTC.

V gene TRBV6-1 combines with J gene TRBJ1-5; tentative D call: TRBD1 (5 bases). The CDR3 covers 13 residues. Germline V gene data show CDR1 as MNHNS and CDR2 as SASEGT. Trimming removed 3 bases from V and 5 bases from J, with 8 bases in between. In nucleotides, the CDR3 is TGTGCCAGCAGTGACCCAGGGTATCAGCCCCAGCATTTT. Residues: CASSDPGYQPQHF.

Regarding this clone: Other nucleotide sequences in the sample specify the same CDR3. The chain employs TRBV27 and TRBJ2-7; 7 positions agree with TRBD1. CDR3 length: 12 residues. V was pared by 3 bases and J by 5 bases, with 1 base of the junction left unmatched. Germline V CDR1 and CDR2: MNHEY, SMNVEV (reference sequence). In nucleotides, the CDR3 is TGTGCCAGCAGTTTTCAGGGGGACGAGCAGTACTTC. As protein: CASSFQGDEQYF.

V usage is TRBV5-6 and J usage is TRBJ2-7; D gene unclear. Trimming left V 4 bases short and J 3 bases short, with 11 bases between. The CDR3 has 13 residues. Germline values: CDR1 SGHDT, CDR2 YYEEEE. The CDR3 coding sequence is TGTGCCAGCAGCCTGATGACGGGCTACGAGCAGTACTTC. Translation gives CASSLMTGYEQYF.

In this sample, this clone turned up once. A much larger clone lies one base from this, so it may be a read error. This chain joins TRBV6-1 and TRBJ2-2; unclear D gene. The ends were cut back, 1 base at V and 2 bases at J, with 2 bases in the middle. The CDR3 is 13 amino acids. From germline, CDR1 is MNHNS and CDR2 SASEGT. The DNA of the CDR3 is TGTGCCAGCAGTGAAGGAAACACCGGGGAGCTGTTTTTT. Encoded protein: CASSEGNTGELFF.